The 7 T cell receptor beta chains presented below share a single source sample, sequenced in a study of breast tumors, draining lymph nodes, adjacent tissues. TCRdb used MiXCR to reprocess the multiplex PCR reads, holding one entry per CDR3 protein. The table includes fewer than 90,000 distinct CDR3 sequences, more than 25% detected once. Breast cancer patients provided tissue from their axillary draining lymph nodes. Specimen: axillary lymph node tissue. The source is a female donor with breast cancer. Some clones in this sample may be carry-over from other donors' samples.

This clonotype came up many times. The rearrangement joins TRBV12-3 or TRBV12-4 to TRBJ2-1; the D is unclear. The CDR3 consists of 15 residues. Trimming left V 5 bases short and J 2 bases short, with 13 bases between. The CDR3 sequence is CASSPTLYTYNEQFF. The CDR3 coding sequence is TGTGCCAGCAGTCCCACGCTTTACACCTACAATGAGCAGTTCTTC.

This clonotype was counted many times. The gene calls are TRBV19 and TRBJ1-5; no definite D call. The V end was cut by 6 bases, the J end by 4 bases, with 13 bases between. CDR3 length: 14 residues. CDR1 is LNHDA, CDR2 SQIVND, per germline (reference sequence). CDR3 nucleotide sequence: TGTGCCAGTAGGTCGGACGCAAGGAATCAGCCCCAGCATTTT. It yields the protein CASRSDARNQPQHF.

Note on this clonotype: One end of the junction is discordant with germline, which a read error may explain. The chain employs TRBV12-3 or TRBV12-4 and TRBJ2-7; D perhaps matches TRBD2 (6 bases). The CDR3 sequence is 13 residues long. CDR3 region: CASSFGGFEEQYF. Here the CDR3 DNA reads TGTGCCAGCAGTTTTGGAGGGTTCGAGGAGCAATACTTC.

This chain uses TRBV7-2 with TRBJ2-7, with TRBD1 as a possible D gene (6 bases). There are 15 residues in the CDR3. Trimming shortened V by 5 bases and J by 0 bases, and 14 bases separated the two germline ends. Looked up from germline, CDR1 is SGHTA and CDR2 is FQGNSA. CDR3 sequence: CASSIRDRPSYEQYF. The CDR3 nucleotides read TGTGCCAGCAGCATACGCGACAGGCCCTCCTACGAGCAGTACTTC.

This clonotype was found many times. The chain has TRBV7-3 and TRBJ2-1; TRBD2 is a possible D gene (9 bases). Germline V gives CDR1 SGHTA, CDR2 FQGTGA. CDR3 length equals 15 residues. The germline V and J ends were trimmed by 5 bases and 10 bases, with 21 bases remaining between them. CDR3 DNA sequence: TGTGCCAGCAGCCTTAGCGGGAGCCGGGACAGGGAGCAGTTCTTC. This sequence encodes CASSLSGSRDREQFF.

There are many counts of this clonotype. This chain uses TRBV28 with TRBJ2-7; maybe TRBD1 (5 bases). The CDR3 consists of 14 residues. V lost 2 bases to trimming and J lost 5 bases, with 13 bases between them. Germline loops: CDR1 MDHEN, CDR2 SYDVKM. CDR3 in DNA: TGTGCCAGCAGTTTAATAGCAGGGCACCACGAGCAGTACTTC. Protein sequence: CASSLIAGHHEQYF.

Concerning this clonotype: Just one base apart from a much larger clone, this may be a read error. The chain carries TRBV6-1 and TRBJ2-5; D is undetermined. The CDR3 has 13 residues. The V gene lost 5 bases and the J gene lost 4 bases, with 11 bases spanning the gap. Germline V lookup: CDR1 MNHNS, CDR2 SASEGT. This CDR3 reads CASSQTWGETQYF. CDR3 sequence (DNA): TGTGCCAGCAGTCAAACATGGGGAGAGACCCAGTACTTC.